These T cell receptor beta chains were read from a single sample in a study of Ad26.COV2.S vaccination and SARS-CoV-2 variants. The table came from immunoSEQ multiplex PCR; TCRdb's copy has only in-frame clones and leaves some out. The sample has about 280,000 clones, about 87% seen once. The sample in question was peripheral blood, obtained in a trial of Ad26.COV2.S vaccine versus placebo. The source of these receptors is a person aged 18-60 years who received the Ad26.COV2.S COVID-19 vaccine or a placebo. Each CDR3 is given with its conserved first and last residue. Each record gives: V gene, clone size, D gene, J gene, CDR3 protein, CDR3 DNA. A D gene is named only where the DNA matches it firmly. Only part of the rows carry a size: once, few, many, or a class if the clone is expanded.

v_gene: TRBV7-3
abundance: NA
d_gene: TRBD1
j_gene: TRBJ1-3
CDR3aa: CASSLGGQGAAGNTIYF
CDR3nt: TGTGCCAGCAGCTTAGGGGGACAGGGTGCGGCTGGAAACACCATATATTTT

v_gene: TRBV4-2
abundance: NA
d_gene: TRBD1
j_gene: TRBJ2-6
CDR3aa: CASSFGTGASGANVLTF
CDR3nt: TGTGCCAGCAGCTTCGGGACAGGGGCGTCAGGGGCCAACGTCCTGACTTTC

v_gene: TRBV10-1
abundance: NA
d_gene: NA
j_gene: TRBJ1-1
CDR3aa: CAGGAGWSEAFF
CDR3nt: TGCGCCGGGGGGGCAGGGTGGTCTGAAGCTTTCTTT

v_gene: TRBV4-3
abundance: NA
d_gene: TRBD2
j_gene: TRBJ2-1
CDR3aa: CASSQEFSGGALNEQFF
CDR3nt: TGCGCCAGCAGCCAAGAGTTCAGCGGGGGGGCGTTAAATGAGCAGTTCTTC

v_gene: TRBV5-8
abundance: NA
d_gene: NA
j_gene: TRBJ2-1
CDR3aa: CASSRGVGTHFNEQFF
CDR3nt: TGTGCCAGCAGCCGGGGCGTTGGGACTCACTTCAATGAGCAGTTCTTC

v_gene: TRBV3-1/TRBV3-2
abundance: NA
d_gene: NA
j_gene: TRBJ1-4
CDR3aa: CASSQEGINEKLFF
CDR3nt: TGTGCCAGCAGCCAAGAAGGTATTAATGAAAAACTGTTTTTT

v_gene: TRBV5-4
abundance: NA
d_gene: NA
j_gene: TRBJ1-4
CDR3aa: CASSLWGASEKLFF
CDR3nt: TGTGCCAGCAGCTTATGGGGGGCGAGTGAAAAACTGTTTTTT

v_gene: TRBV15
abundance: NA
d_gene: TRBD1
j_gene: TRBJ2-7
CDR3aa: CATSRDRRTGQGFSDEQYF
CDR3nt: TGTGCCACCAGCAGAGATCGACGGACGGGACAGGGGTTTTCCGACGAGCAGTACTTC

v_gene: TRBV4-2
abundance: NA
d_gene: TRBD1
j_gene: TRBJ2-3
CDR3aa: CASSQELRQGFGTDTQYF
CDR3nt: TGTGCCAGCAGCCAAGAACTCCGACAGGGTTTCGGCACAGATACGCAGTATTTT

v_gene: TRBV3-1/TRBV3-2
abundance: NA
d_gene: TRBD1
j_gene: TRBJ2-7
CDR3aa: CASSAGQAYEQYF
CDR3nt: TGTGCCAGCAGCGCTGGACAGGCCTACGAGCAGTACTTC

v_gene: TRBV6-1
abundance: NA
d_gene: NA
j_gene: TRBJ1-5
CDR3aa: CASSESPVGNQPQHF
CDR3nt: TGTGCCAGCAGTGAATCTCCAGTAGGCAATCAGCCCCAGCATTTT

v_gene: TRBV28
abundance: NA
d_gene: NA
j_gene: TRBJ2-7
CDR3aa: CASSLMRVLGHEQYF
CDR3nt: TGTGCCAGCAGTTTAATGAGGGTATTAGGTCACGAGCAGTACTTC

v_gene: TRBV6-6
abundance: NA
d_gene: TRBD1
j_gene: TRBJ2-7
CDR3aa: CASSRQGWYEQYF
CDR3nt: TGTGCCAGCAGCCGACAGGGGTGGTACGAGCAGTACTTC

v_gene: TRBV4-3
abundance: NA
d_gene: NA
j_gene: TRBJ2-1
CDR3aa: CASSQDLEDEQFF
CDR3nt: TGCGCCAGCAGCCAAGATCTTGAAGATGAGCAGTTCTTC

v_gene: TRBV4-3
abundance: NA
d_gene: NA
j_gene: TRBJ1-2
CDR3aa: CASSQYPRAGDYGYTF
CDR3nt: TGCGCCAGCAGCCAATACCCGAGAGCGGGGGACTATGGCTACACCTTC

v_gene: TRBV18
abundance: NA
d_gene: NA
j_gene: TRBJ2-7
CDR3aa: CASSPRQGTYEQYF
CDR3nt: TGTGCCAGCTCACCAAGGCAGGGGACCTACGAGCAGTACTTC

v_gene: TRBV7-2
abundance: NA
d_gene: NA
j_gene: TRBJ2-1
CDR3aa: CASSKRVWGNEQFF
CDR3nt: TGTGCCAGCAGCAAAAGAGTGTGGGGCAATGAGCAGTTCTTC

v_gene: TRBV7-9
abundance: NA
d_gene: TRBD1
j_gene: TRBJ1-5
CDR3aa: CASSPGAGGQGAAQPQHF
CDR3nt: TGTGCCAGCAGCCCCGGAGCAGGGGGGCAGGGGGCGGCTCAGCCCCAGCATTTT

v_gene: TRBV6-5
abundance: NA
d_gene: NA
j_gene: TRBJ1-1
CDR3aa: CASSYSFRNTEAFF
CDR3nt: TGTGCCAGCAGTTACTCATTTAGGAACACTGAAGCTTTCTTT

v_gene: TRBV10-2
abundance: NA
d_gene: NA
j_gene: TRBJ1-4
CDR3aa: CASSESGEKLFF
CDR3nt: TGCGCCAGCAGTGAGTCGGGTGAAAAACTGTTTTTT

v_gene: TRBV24-1
abundance: NA
d_gene: NA
j_gene: TRBJ2-2
CDR3aa: CATSAHGGTGELFF
CDR3nt: TGTGCCACCAGTGCCCACGGGGGCACCGGGGAGCTGTTTTTT

v_gene: TRBV4-1
abundance: NA
d_gene: TRBD1
j_gene: TRBJ2-5
CDR3aa: CASSQGQGRETQYF
CDR3nt: TGCGCCAGCAGCCAAGGACAGGGGCGGGAGACCCAGTACTTC

v_gene: TRBV19
abundance: NA
d_gene: NA
j_gene: TRBJ1-1
CDR3aa: CASSSHEGPYGWAFF
CDR3nt: TGTGCCAGTAGCTCTCACGAAGGGCCATACGGGTGGGCTTTCTTT

v_gene: TRBV5-1
abundance: NA
d_gene: TRBD1
j_gene: TRBJ2-7
CDR3aa: CASSLRQGQGEQYF
CDR3nt: TGCGCCAGCAGCTTGCGACAGGGCCAAGGGGAGCAGTACTTC

v_gene: TRBV9
abundance: NA
d_gene: NA
j_gene: TRBJ2-2
CDR3aa: CASSRRDGNTGELFF
CDR3nt: TGTGCCAGCAGCAGACGGGACGGAAACACCGGGGAGCTGTTTTTT

v_gene: TRBV5-6
abundance: NA
d_gene: NA
j_gene: TRBJ1-4
CDR3aa: CASSLRVDEKLFF
CDR3nt: TGTGCCAGCAGCTTAAGGGTGGACGAAAAACTGTTTTTT

v_gene: TRBV27
abundance: once
d_gene: TRBD2
j_gene: TRBJ2-2
CDR3aa: CASSPDLAGGPPGELFF
CDR3nt: TGTGCCAGCAGCCCCGATCTAGCGGGAGGGCCCCCCGGGGAGCTGTTTTTT

v_gene: TRBV6-6
abundance: NA
d_gene: TRBD1
j_gene: TRBJ1-2
CDR3aa: CASSHDRDAGYTF
CDR3nt: TGTGCCAGCAGCCACGACAGGGACGCTGGCTACACCTTC

v_gene: TRBV7-2
abundance: NA
d_gene: NA
j_gene: TRBJ2-7
CDR3aa: CASSLSHGPSYEQYF
CDR3nt: TGTGCCAGCAGCTTATCCCACGGACCGTCCTACGAGCAGTACTTC

v_gene: TRBV12-3/TRBV12-4
abundance: NA
d_gene: NA
j_gene: TRBJ1-2
CDR3aa: CASRAWGYTF
CDR3nt: TGTGCCAGCAGGGCTTGGGGCTACACCTTC

v_gene: TRBV6-6
abundance: NA
d_gene: TRBD1
j_gene: TRBJ2-3
CDR3aa: CASSYRGTGGTDTQYF
CDR3nt: TGTGCCAGCAGTTACCGGGGGACAGGGGGCACAGATACGCAGTATTTT

v_gene: TRBV19
abundance: few
d_gene: TRBD1
j_gene: TRBJ1-4
CDR3aa: CASSIIGGSEKLFF
CDR3nt: TGTGCCAGTAGTATAATAGGGGGCAGTGAAAAACTGTTTTTT

v_gene: TRBV4-3
abundance: NA
d_gene: TRBD2
j_gene: TRBJ2-3
CDR3aa: CASSQDRGGSTDTQYF
CDR3nt: TGCGCCAGCAGCCAAGATCGGGGGGGGAGCACAGATACGCAGTATTTT

v_gene: TRBV30
abundance: few
d_gene: NA
j_gene: TRBJ1-2
CDR3aa: CAWSVLSLVEGYTF
CDR3nt: TGTGCCTGGAGTGTACTTAGTTTGGTGGAAGGCTACACCTTC

v_gene: TRBV6-5
abundance: NA
d_gene: NA
j_gene: TRBJ1-1
CDR3aa: CASTQQGDRAEAFF
CDR3nt: TGTGCCAGCACTCAACAGGGTGATCGAGCAGAAGCTTTCTTT

v_gene: TRBV5-6
abundance: NA
d_gene: NA
j_gene: TRBJ1-6
CDR3aa: CASSLRGSYNSPLHF
CDR3nt: TGTGCCAGCAGCCTCCGGGGCTCCTATAATTCACCCCTCCACTTT

v_gene: TRBV18
abundance: once
d_gene: NA
j_gene: TRBJ1-3
CDR3aa: CASSPDTVVSGNTIYF
CDR3nt: TGTGCCAGCTCACCTGACACCGTAGTCTCTGGAAACACCATATATTTT

v_gene: TRBV6-2/TRBV6-3
abundance: few
d_gene: NA
j_gene: TRBJ1-1
CDR3aa: CASSYLSSFGTEAFF
CDR3nt: TGTGCCAGCAGTTATTTGAGCTCATTTGGCACTGAAGCTTTCTTT

v_gene: TRBV7-9
abundance: NA
d_gene: NA
j_gene: TRBJ1-2
CDR3aa: CASSLSGGDGGNGYTF
CDR3nt: TGTGCCAGCAGCTTATCCGGGGGAGACGGTGGAAATGGCTACACCTTC

v_gene: TRBV3-1/TRBV3-2
abundance: NA
d_gene: NA
j_gene: TRBJ2-5
CDR3aa: CASSQGTPSWTQYF
CDR3nt: TGTGCCAGCAGCCAAGGGACGCCGAGTTGGACCCAGTACTTC

v_gene: TRBV19
abundance: NA
d_gene: NA
j_gene: TRBJ2-3
CDR3aa: CASSVSYQYTDTQYF
CDR3nt: TGTGCCAGTTCAGTCTCATACCAATACACAGATACGCAGTATTTT

v_gene: TRBV7-2
abundance: NA
d_gene: NA
j_gene: TRBJ2-1
CDR3aa: CASSLGPGNEQFF
CDR3nt: TGTGCCAGCAGCTTAGGTCCGGGGAATGAGCAGTTCTTC

v_gene: TRBV5-4
abundance: once
d_gene: NA
j_gene: TRBJ2-1
CDR3aa: CASSWGTEREQFF
CDR3nt: TGTGCCAGCAGCTGGGGGACGGAGCGGGAGCAGTTCTTC

v_gene: TRBV5-1
abundance: NA
d_gene: NA
j_gene: TRBJ1-1
CDR3aa: CASSLEPGFDAEAFF
CDR3nt: TGCGCCAGCAGCTTGGAGCCCGGGTTCGACGCTGAAGCTTTCTTT

v_gene: TRBV2
abundance: few
d_gene: TRBD1
j_gene: TRBJ1-6
CDR3aa: CASSRDSYSPLHF
CDR3nt: TGTGCCAGCAGCCGGGACAGTTATTCACCCCTCCACTTT

v_gene: TRBV15
abundance: NA
d_gene: TRBD2
j_gene: TRBJ2-5
CDR3aa: CATSGSGRIQETQYF
CDR3nt: TGTGCCACCAGCGGCTCCGGGAGGATCCAAGAGACCCAGTACTTC

v_gene: TRBV2
abundance: NA
d_gene: NA
j_gene: TRBJ2-3
CDR3aa: CASAQRSHTDTQYF
CDR3nt: TGTGCCAGTGCCCAGCGGAGTCACACAGATACGCAGTATTTT

v_gene: TRBV5-6
abundance: NA
d_gene: NA
j_gene: TRBJ1-5
CDR3aa: CASSFGGLSNQPQHF
CDR3nt: TGTGCCAGCAGCTTCGGGGGCCTTAGCAATCAGCCCCAGCATTTT

v_gene: TRBV4-2
abundance: NA
d_gene: NA
j_gene: TRBJ2-1
CDR3aa: CASSQDEMTRQFF
CDR3nt: TGTGCCAGCAGCCAAGATGAGATGACTCGGCAGTTCTTC

v_gene: TRBV3-1/TRBV3-2
abundance: NA
d_gene: NA
j_gene: TRBJ2-1
CDR3aa: CASSQVWGAGSEQFF
CDR3nt: TGTGCCAGCAGCCAAGTTTGGGGGGCGGGAAGTGAGCAGTTCTTC

v_gene: TRBV9
abundance: NA
d_gene: TRBD2
j_gene: TRBJ2-1
CDR3aa: CASSVDGGTYNEQFF
CDR3nt: TGTGCCAGCAGCGTAGACGGGGGGACCTACAATGAGCAGTTCTTC

v_gene: TRBV29-1
abundance: NA
d_gene: NA
j_gene: TRBJ1-4
CDR3aa: CSVRKAQGQGEKLFF
CDR3nt: TGCAGCGTTCGTAAGGCCCAGGGGCAAGGTGAAAAACTGTTTTTT

v_gene: TRBV7-2
abundance: NA
d_gene: NA
j_gene: TRBJ1-5
CDR3aa: CASSKQGNQPQHF
CDR3nt: TGTGCCAGCAGCAAGCAGGGTAATCAGCCCCAGCATTTT

v_gene: TRBV14
abundance: NA
d_gene: NA
j_gene: TRBJ2-5
CDR3aa: CASSQVYDKQYF
CDR3nt: TGTGCCAGCAGCCAAGTATATGACAAGCAGTACTTC

v_gene: TRBV7-2
abundance: NA
d_gene: NA
j_gene: TRBJ2-5
CDR3aa: CASSPRGEGETQYF
CDR3nt: TGTGCCAGCAGCCCCAGGGGGGAAGGGGAGACCCAGTACTTC

v_gene: TRBV27
abundance: NA
d_gene: NA
j_gene: TRBJ2-5
CDR3aa: CASEETQYF
CDR3nt: TGTGCTTCAGAAGAGACCCAGTACTTC

v_gene: TRBV3-1/TRBV3-2
abundance: NA
d_gene: TRBD2
j_gene: TRBJ2-1
CDR3aa: CASSQGLASEQFF
CDR3nt: TGTGCCAGCAGCCAGGGACTAGCCAGTGAGCAGTTCTTC